This T cell receptor beta chain was recorded in a study of CD8 T cells in Susac syndrome. After extraction with the RNeasy kit, about 0.45 to 1 ug of the RNA was reverse transcribed using random hexamers. TCRdb analysed the immunoSEQ multiplex PCR reads with MiXCR anew, one entry per CDR3 protein. The table shows some 52,000 distinct CDR3 sequences, with 90% to 95% occurring only once. The authors sequenced TCR beta from blood CD8+ and CD4+ T cells. The authors negatively isolated CD8+ and CD4+ T cells and FACS-enriched TEMRA cells. The source material was CD8+ T cells from PBMCs. The clonotype originates from a human donor with multiple sclerosis.

In DNA, the CDR3 is TGTGCCAGCACCCTCGGAACTCTAGGTTCCTACAATGAGCAGTTCTTC. It specifies CASTLGTLGSYNEQFF. This chain connects TRBV12-3 or TRBV12-4 to TRBJ2-1; the D is unclear. The CDR3 spans 16 residues. The V and J ends lost 7 bases and 1 base respectively, with 17 bases between them.